This TCR beta chain was identified during a study of Graves' ophthalmopathy and Graves' hyperthyroidism. This clonotype was picked up many times. The authors amplified TCR beta CDR3 regions, and they did so from RNA transcripts for repertoire sequencing. First-round RT-PCR with HTBI primers preceded a second-round multiplex PCR. From the multiplex PCR reads, TCRdb called clonotypes with MiXCR, one entry per CDR3 protein. The sample shows 450,000 to 600,000 distinct CDR3 sequences, approximately 37% of them seen only once. People with hyperthyroidism were aged 18 to 65 and newly diagnosed, under 2 months' duration. Other autoimmune diseases, uncontrolled infections, pregnancy or lactation ruled patients out of participation. The clonotype originates from an adult man with Graves' hyperthyroidism. The specimen was peripheral blood or thyroid tissue (not recorded which).

The CDR3 DNA reads as TGCAGCGTTGAACTAGCGGGACCTCCTTACGAGCAGTACTTC. Translation: CSVELAGPPYEQYF. The chain couples TRBV29-1 to TRBJ2-7, with TRBD2 matching 9 bases. Germline values: CDR1 SQVTM, CDR2 ANQGSEA. The CDR3 is 14 amino acids. The J segment lost 4 bases and the V segment lost 2 bases, leaving 6 bases of the junction unmatched.